These T cell receptor beta chains were read from a single sample in a study of Graves' ophthalmopathy and Graves' hyperthyroidism. TCRdb passed the multiplex PCR reads through MiXCR, listing each CDR3 protein once. The sample includes hundreds of thousands of distinct CDR3 sequences, around 45% of them seen just once. Input material: peripheral blood. These receptors were taken from an adult man with Graves' ophthalmopathy. Both conserved end residues are part of each CDR3. D genes are given only for firm matches. Clone size is shown for a subset of rows, as once, few, many or a class of expanded clone.

J,D,size,V,DNA,CDR3
TRBJ1-2,-,-,TRBV13,TGTGCCAGCAGCGGCGGGGGTCGGGGTTCGAAAATTGTCTACACCTTC,CASSGGGRGSKIVYTF
TRBJ1-1,-,few,TRBV14,TGTGCCAGCAGCCAATACAGGGACACTGAAGCTTTCTTT,CASSQYRDTEAFF
TRBJ2-7,TRBD2,-,TRBV27,TGTGCCAGCAGTCTACTAGCGGACTCCTACGAGCAGTACTTC,CASSLLADSYEQYF
TRBJ2-7,-,few,TRBV20-1,TGCAGTGCTAGAGAAACAGGGTACGACGAGCAGTACTTC,CSARETGYDEQYF
TRBJ2-6,-,-,TRBV7-8,TGTGCCAGCACCACTATTCCAGGGTCCTACTCTGGGGCCAACGTCCTGACTTTC,CASTTIPGSYSGANVLTF
TRBJ1-5,TRBD1,-,TRBV5-1,TGCGCCAGCAGCCGGGGACAGGGACCCTATCAGCCCCAGCATTTT,CASSRGQGPYQPQHF
TRBJ1-5,TRBD1,many,TRBV10-3,TGTGCCATCAGTGCGGGGACAGGCAACAATCAGCCCCAGCATTTT,CAISAGTGNNQPQHF
TRBJ2-2,TRBD2,-,TRBV7-9,TGTGCCAGCAGCTTAGTCGCCTCATTCGCGGGAGGCCTCACCGGGGAGCTGTTTTTT,CASSLVASFAGGLTGELFF
TRBJ2-5,TRBD1,-,TRBV5-8,TGTGCCAGCAGCTTGGCGAGACAGGGGCAAGAGACCCAGTACTTC,CASSLARQGQETQYF
TRBJ1-2,-,-,TRBV24-1,TGTGCCACCAGTGATCCCGGAAGGGGGTACGGCTACACCTTC,CATSDPGRGYGYTF
TRBJ2-5,-,-,TRBV7-2,TGTGCCAGCAGCTTTTACACCGAAGAGACCCAGTACTTC,CASSFYTEETQYF
TRBJ1-1,TRBD1,few,TRBV20-1,TGCAGTGCCAACGACCCGGGGACAGGGGACGTGAACACTGAAGCTTTCTTT,CSANDPGTGDVNTEAFF
TRBJ2-5,TRBD1,few,TRBV9,TGTGCCAGCGAAGACAGGGAGAAGACCCAGTACTTC,CASEDREKTQYF
TRBJ2-5,-,-,TRBV7-9,TGTGCCAGCGTTGTCGGGGCAGGCGGAGGAGAGACCCAGTACTTC,CASVVGAGGGETQYF
TRBJ2-7,TRBD1,-,TRBV11-3,TGTGCCAGCAGCGCGTGGACAGGGAGCTCCTACGAGCAGTACTTC,CASSAWTGSSYEQYF
TRBJ2-7,-,-,TRBV6-5,TGTGCCAGCAGTTACGTGACAGCACTCTCCTACGAGCAGTACTTC,CASSYVTALSYEQYF
TRBJ2-7,-,few,TRBV6-1,TGTGCCAGCAGTGAACAGGGGTCCGAGCAGTACTTC,CASSEQGSEQYF
TRBJ2-5,TRBD2,-,TRBV7-2,TGTGCCAGCAGCTTAGCGAGCACTAGCGGGCAAGAGACCCAGTACTTC,CASSLASTSGQETQYF
TRBJ1-1,TRBD1,-,TRBV7-9,TGTGCCAGCAGCTTGGACAGGGGGAGGGCTGAAGCTTTCTTT,CASSLDRGRAEAFF
TRBJ2-7,-,many,TRBV7-3,TGTGCCAGCAGCTTAGGTGGGGACGAGCAGTACTTC,CASSLGGDEQYF